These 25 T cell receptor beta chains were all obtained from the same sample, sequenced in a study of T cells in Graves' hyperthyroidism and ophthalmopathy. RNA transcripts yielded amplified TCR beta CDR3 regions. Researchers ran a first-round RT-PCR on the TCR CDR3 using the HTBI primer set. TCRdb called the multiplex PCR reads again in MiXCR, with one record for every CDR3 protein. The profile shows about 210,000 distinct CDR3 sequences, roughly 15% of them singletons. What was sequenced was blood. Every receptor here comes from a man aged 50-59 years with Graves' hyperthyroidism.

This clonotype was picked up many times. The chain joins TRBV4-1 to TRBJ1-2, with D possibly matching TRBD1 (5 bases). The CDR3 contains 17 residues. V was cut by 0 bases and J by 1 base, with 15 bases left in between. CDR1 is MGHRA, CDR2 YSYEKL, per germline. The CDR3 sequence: CASSQDSADTVNYGYTF. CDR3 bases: TGCGCCAGCAGCCAAGATTCGGCGGACACGGTTAACTATGGCTACACCTTC.

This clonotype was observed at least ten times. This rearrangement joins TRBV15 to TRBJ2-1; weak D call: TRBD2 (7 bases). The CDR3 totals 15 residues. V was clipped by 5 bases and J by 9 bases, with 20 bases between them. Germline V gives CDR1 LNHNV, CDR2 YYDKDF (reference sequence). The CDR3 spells CATSSLLGGVGEQFF. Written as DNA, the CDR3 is TGTGCCACCAGCTCCCTTCTAGGGGGGGTTGGTGAGCAGTTCTTC.

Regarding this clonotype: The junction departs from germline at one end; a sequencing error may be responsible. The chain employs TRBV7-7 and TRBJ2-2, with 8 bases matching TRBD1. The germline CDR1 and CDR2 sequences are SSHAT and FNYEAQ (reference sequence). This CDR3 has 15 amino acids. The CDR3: CASSVDRANTGELFF. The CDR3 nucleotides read TGTGCTAGCAGCGTGGACAGGGCGAACACCGGGGAGCTGTTTTTT.

CDR3 loop: CASSQTGVGDYEQYF. For the CDR3, the DNA is TGTGCCAGCAGCCAGACAGGGGTCGGGGACTACGAGCAGTACTTC. This chain joins TRBV27 and TRBJ2-7; 8 bases line up with TRBD1. Germline CDR1 reads MNHEY; CDR2 reads SMNVEV (reference sequence). The CDR3 covers 15 residues. The V and J ends lost 6 bases and 3 bases, in that order; junction bases with no gene match: 10.

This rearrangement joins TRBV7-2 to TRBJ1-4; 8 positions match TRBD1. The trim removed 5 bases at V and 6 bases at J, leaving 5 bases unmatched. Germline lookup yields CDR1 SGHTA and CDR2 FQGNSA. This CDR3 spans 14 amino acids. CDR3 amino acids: CASSQWTGYEKLFF. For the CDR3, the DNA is TGTGCCAGCAGCCAATGGACAGGGTATGAAAAACTGTTTTTT.

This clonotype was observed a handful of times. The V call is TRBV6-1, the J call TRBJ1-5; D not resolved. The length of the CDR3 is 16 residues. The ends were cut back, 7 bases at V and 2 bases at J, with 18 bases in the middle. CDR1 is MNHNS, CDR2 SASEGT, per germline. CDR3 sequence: CASKAWTGGGNQPQHF. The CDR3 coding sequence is TGTGCCAGCAAGGCCTGGACTGGAGGAGGCAATCAGCCCCAGCATTTT.

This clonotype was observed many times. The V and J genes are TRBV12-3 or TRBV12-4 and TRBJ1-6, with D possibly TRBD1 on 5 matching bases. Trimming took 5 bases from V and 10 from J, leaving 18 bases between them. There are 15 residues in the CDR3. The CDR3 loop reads CASSATRGFESPLHF. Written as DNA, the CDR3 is TGTGCCAGCAGTGCGACACGGGGGTTTGAGTCACCCCTCCACTTT.

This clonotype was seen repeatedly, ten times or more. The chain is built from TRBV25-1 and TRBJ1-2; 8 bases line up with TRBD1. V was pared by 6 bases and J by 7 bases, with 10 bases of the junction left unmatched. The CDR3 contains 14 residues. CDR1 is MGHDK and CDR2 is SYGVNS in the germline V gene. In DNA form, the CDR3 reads TGTGCCAGCAGCAAGATCGGACAGGGTACTGGCTACACCTTC. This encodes CASSKIGQGTGYTF.

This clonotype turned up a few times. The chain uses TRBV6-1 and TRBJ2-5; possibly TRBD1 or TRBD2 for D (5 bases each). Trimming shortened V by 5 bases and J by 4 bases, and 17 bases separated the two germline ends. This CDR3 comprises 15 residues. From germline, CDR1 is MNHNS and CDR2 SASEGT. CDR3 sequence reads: CASSRLPGTSETQYF. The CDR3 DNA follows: TGTGCCAGCAGTCGATTACCCGGGACCTCAGAGACCCAGTACTTC.

Here the CDR3 reads CASRALNVDTQYF. The DNA for the CDR3 is TGTGCCAGCCGGGCCCTTAACGTGGATACGCAGTATTTT. The V gene is TRBV27, the J gene TRBJ2-3; D call uncertain. CDR3 length: 13 residues. The ends were cut back, 8 bases at V and 6 bases at J, with 15 bases in the middle. Germline V gives CDR1 MNHEY, CDR2 SMNVEV (reference sequence).

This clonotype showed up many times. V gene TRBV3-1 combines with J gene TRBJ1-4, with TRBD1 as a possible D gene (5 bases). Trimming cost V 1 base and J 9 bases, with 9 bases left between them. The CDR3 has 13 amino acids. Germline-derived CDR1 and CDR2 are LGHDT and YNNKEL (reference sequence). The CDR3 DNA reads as TGTGCCAGCAGCCAAGGTTCAGGGCAAAAACTGTTTTTT. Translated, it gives CASSQGSGQKLFF.

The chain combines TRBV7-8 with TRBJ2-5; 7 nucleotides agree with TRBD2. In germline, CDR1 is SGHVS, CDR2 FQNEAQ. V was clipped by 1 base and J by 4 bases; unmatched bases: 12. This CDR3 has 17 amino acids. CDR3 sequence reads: CASSLEGAGARGETQYF. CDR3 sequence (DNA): TGTGCCAGCAGCTTAGAAGGTGCGGGAGCTAGAGGAGAGACCCAGTACTTC.

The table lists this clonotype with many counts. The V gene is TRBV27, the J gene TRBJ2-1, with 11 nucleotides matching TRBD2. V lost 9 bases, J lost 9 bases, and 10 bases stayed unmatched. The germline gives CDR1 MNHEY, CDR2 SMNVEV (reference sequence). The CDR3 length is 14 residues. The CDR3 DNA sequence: TGTGCCAGTTCGTTAGCGGGAGGGCCCCCTGAGCAGTTCTTC. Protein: CASSLAGGPPEQFF.

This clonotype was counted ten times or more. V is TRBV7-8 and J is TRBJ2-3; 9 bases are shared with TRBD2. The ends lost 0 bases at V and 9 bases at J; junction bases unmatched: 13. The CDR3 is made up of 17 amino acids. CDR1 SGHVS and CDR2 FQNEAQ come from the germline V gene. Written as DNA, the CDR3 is TGTGCCAGCAGCTTAGCGCGGGTAGTGGCGGGAGGGCCAACGCAGTATTTT. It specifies CASSLARVVAGGPTQYF.

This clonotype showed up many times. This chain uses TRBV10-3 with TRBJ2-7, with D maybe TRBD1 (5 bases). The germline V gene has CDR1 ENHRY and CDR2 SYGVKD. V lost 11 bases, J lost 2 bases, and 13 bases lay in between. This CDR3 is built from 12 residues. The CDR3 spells CAAQTETYEQYF. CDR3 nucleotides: TGTGCCGCCCAGACAGAGACCTACGAGCAGTACTTC.

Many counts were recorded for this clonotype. The DNA for the CDR3 is TGTGCCAGCAGTCCCAATTTCCTCAGGGGCATTAGCAATCAGCCCCAGCATTTT. Translating gives CASSPNFLRGISNQPQHF. V is TRBV28 and J is TRBJ1-5; D possibly corresponds to TRBD1 (6 bases). This CDR3 region has 18 residues. Per germline, CDR1 MDHEN and CDR2 SYDVKM. V lost 5 bases and J lost 0, with 20 bases in between.

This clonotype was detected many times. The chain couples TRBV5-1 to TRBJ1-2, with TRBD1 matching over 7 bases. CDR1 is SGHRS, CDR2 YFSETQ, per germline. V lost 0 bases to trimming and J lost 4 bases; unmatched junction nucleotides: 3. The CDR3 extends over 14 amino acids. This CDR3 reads CASSLAQGGYGYTF. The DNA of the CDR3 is TGCGCCAGCAGCTTGGCCCAGGGGGGCTATGGCTACACCTTC.

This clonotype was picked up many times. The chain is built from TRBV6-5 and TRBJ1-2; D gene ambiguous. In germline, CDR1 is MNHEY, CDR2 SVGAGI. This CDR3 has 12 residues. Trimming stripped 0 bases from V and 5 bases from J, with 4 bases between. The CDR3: CASSYSGYGYTF. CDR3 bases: TGTGCCAGCAGTTACTCAGGGTATGGCTACACCTTC.

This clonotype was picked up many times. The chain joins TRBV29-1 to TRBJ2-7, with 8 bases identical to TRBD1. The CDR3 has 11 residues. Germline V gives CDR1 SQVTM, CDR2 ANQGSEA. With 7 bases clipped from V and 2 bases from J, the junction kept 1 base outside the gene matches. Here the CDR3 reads CSAGQAYEQYF. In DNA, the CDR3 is TGCAGCGCGGGACAGGCCTACGAGCAGTACTTC.

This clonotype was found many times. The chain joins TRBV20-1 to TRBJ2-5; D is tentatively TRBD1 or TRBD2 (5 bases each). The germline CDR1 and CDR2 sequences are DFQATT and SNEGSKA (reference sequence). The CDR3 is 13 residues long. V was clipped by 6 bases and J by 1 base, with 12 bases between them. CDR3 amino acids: CSAGGTSQETQYF. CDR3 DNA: TGCAGTGCGGGTGGGACGAGCCAAGAGACCCAGTACTTC.

The CDR3 loop is CASSYWDRVGGYTF. CDR3 nucleotides: TGTGCCAGCAGTTACTGGGACAGGGTCGGAGGCTACACCTTC. J is TRBJ1-2 and V is TRBV6-5, with TRBD1 identical over 9 bases. CDR3 length: 14 residues. Per germline, CDR1 MNHEY and CDR2 SVGAGI. V was clipped by 1 base and J by 8 bases; unmatched bases: 5.

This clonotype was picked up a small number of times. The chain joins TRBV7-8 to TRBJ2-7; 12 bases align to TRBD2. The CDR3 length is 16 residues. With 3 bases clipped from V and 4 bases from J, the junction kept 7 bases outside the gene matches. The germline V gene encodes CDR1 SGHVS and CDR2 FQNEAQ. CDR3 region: CASSFETSGSAYEQYF. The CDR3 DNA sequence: TGTGCCAGCAGCTTCGAGACTAGCGGGAGTGCTTACGAGCAGTACTTC.

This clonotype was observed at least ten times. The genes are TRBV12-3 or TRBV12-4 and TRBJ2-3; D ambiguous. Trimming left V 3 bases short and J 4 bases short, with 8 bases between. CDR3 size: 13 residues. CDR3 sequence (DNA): TGTGCCAGCAGTTTGGTCATATCAGATACGCAGTATTTT. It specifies CASSLVISDTQYF.

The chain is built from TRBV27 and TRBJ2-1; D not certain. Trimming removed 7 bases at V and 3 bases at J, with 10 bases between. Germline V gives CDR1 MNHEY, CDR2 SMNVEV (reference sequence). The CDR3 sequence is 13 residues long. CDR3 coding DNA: TGTGCCAGCATCGGGCTTCGCTACAATGAGCAGTTCTTC. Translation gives CASIGLRYNEQFF.

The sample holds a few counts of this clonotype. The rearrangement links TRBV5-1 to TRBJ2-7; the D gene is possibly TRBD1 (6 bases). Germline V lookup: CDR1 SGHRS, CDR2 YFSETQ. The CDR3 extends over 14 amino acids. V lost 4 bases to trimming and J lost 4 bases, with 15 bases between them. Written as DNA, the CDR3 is TGCGCCAGCAGCCCCGCGACAGGAGGTTACGAGCAGTACTTC. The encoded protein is CASSPATGGYEQYF.